This passage covers 21 T cell receptor beta chains from one sample sequenced in a study of blood T cell repertoires in COVID-19. Using immunoSEQ multiplex PCR, the repertoire was profiled, and TCRdb retains in-frame clones only, with some absent. This table holds 490,000 or so clones, 88% found once. The sample comprised PBMCs or T cells enriched from blood (not recorded which). The receptors originated from an older woman who had recovered from COVID-19.

This clone showed up just a few times. The chain combines TRBV24-1 with TRBJ2-5; the D gene is possibly TRBD1 (5 bases). The CDR3 is made up of 14 amino acids. Trimming cost V 3 bases and J 2 bases, with 9 bases left between them. Germline V lookup: CDR1 KGHDR, CDR2 SFDVKD. The CDR3 region is CATSDPTEQETQYF. CDR3 DNA: TGTGCCACCAGTGATCCGACAGAACAAGAGACCCAGTACTTC.

The chain employs TRBV10-3 and TRBJ1-2; D unclear. The V gene lost 3 bases and the J gene lost 0 bases, with 11 bases spanning the gap. Germline assignment: CDR1 ENHRY and CDR2 SYGVKD. The CDR3 length is 15 residues. Written as DNA, the CDR3 is TGTGCCATCAGTGATAGAGCTAACTCTAACTATGGCTACACCTTC. Amino acids: CAISDRANSNYGYTF.

The rearrangement links TRBV2 to TRBJ2-2, with D unresolved. Between the trimmed V and J ends, which lost 5 bases and 3 bases, there was a span of 4 bases. CDR1 and CDR2 (germline): SNHLY, FYNNEI. The CDR3 runs to 12 residues. DNA for the CDR3: TGTGCCAGCAGTCCTCACACCGGGGAGCTGTTTTTT. It encodes CASSPHTGELFF. Variable domain in full (rest from reference TRBV2 and TRBJ2-2): EPEVTQTPSHQVTQMGQEVILRCVPISNHLYFYWYRQILGQKVEFLVSFYNNEISEKSEIFDDQFSVERPDGSNFTLKIRSTKLEDSAMYFCASSPHTGELFFGEGSRLTVL.

This clone was counted a few times. The rearrangement joins TRBV10-3 to TRBJ2-3; 8 bases line up with TRBD2. With V trimmed by 3 bases and J by 0 bases, 8 bases remained unmatched. Per germline, CDR1 ENHRY and CDR2 SYGVKD. The CDR3 is 17 amino acids. CDR3 bases: TGTGCCATCAGTGACCGGGGGGGCTCACTTAGCACAGATACGCAGTATTTT. It yields the protein CAISDRGGSLSTDTQYF.

This chain links TRBV21-1 with TRBJ1-6. TRBV21-1 is a pseudogene locus. The CDR3 consists of 14 residues. The CDR3 is CASSKLARSSPLHF. Written as DNA, the CDR3 is TGTGCCAGCAGCAAATTGGCCCGGAGTTCACCCCTCCACTTT.

The chain couples TRBV27 to TRBJ2-5, with D maybe TRBD2 (5 bases). The CDR3 extends over 14 amino acids. Germline V gene sequence: CDR1 MNHEY, CDR2 SMNVEV (reference sequence). Trimming took 3 bases from V and 2 from J, leaving 10 bases between them. The CDR3 nucleotides read TGTGCCAGCAGTTTCTACGGGGTTCAAGAGACCCAGTACTTC. It translates to CASSFYGVQETQYF.

The CDR3 nucleotides are TGTGCCAGCAGCGCCCCTAGCGGGGAGGTGCAGGAGACCCAGTACTTC. Its translation is CASSAPSGEVQETQYF. The chain joins TRBV7-8 to TRBJ2-5; 9 bases agree with TRBD2. V shed 5 bases, J shed 5 bases, and the junction held 12 bases outside the gene matches. The CDR3 extends over 16 amino acids. Germline V gene lookup returns CDR1 SGHVS and CDR2 FQNEAQ.

This clone was seen only once. The rearrangement joins TRBV7-2 to TRBJ1-6; 9 bases match TRBD1. The CDR3 sequence is 15 residues long. Per the germline V gene, CDR1 is SGHTA and CDR2 is FQGNSA. With V trimmed by 9 bases and J by 4 bases, 7 bases remained unmatched. The CDR3 DNA sequence: TGTGCCAGAGGGTCGGGACAGGGTTATAATTCACCCCTCCACTTT. Its translation: CARGSGQGYNSPLHF.

This clone was found many times. The chain has TRBV7-2 and TRBJ2-4, with TRBD1 matching 9 bases. The CDR3 sequence is 14 residues long. Germline values: CDR1 SGHTA, CDR2 FQGNSA. Trimming at V came to 5 bases and at J to 5 bases, leaving 4 bases not matched to a gene. The CDR3 loop is CASSVTGGQNIQYF. The DNA of the CDR3 is TGTGCCAGCAGCGTCACAGGGGGCCAAAACATTCAGTACTTC. Together with reference TRBV7-2 and TRBJ2-4, the CDR3 gives the full variable domain: GAGVSQSPSNKVTEKGKDVELRCDPISGHTALYWYRQSLGQGLEFLIYFQGNSAPDKSGLPSDRFSAERTGGSVSTLTIQRTQQEDSAVYLCASSVTGGQNIQYFGAGTRLSVL.

This clone has only one observation. The J gene is TRBJ1-2, the V gene TRBV19; 10 bases are shared with TRBD1. The CDR3 extends over 17 amino acids. V gave up 8 bases and J gave up 2 bases; unmatched junction bases: 14. Germline V gene sequence: CDR1 LNHDA, CDR2 SQIVND (reference sequence). CDR3 region: CASRNGGQGPGNYGYTF. CDR3 DNA sequence: TGTGCCAGTCGCAATGGGGGACAGGGGCCGGGAAACTATGGCTACACCTTC.

This clone came up a few times. CDR3 bases: TGTGCCAGCAGCGTGACCGGGACAGGGGGTACAGATACGCAGTATTTT. Its translation is CASSVTGTGGTDTQYF. The chain employs TRBV9 and TRBJ2-3; the match to TRBD1 covers 11 bases. J was trimmed by 3 bases and V by 2 bases; bases with no gene match: 5. The CDR3 sequence is 16 residues long. Germline loops: CDR1 SGDLS, CDR2 YYNGEE.

Concerning this clone itself: Different DNA sequences within this sample yield the same CDR3. This chain uses TRBV5-5 with TRBJ1-1, with D tentatively TRBD1 (6 bases). Per the germline V gene, CDR1 is SGHKS and CDR2 is YYEKEE (reference sequence). The CDR3 contains 13 residues. V was trimmed by 2 bases and J by 1 base, leaving 6 bases between them. CDR3 amino acids: CASSLQGNTEAFF. CDR3 DNA: TGTGCCAGCAGCTTACAGGGGAACACTGAAGCTTTCTTT.

J is TRBJ1-2 and V is TRBV5-6; 7 bases line up with TRBD1. This CDR3 comprises 14 residues. Unmatched junction bases numbered 7, after V lost 0 bases and J lost 8 bases. Germline V gene lookup returns CDR1 SGHDT and CDR2 YYEEEE. The CDR3 sequence is CASSLGQGLRGYTF. DNA for the CDR3: TGTGCCAGCAGCTTGGGACAGGGCTTAAGGGGCTACACCTTC.

The chain has TRBV3-1 (or the pseudogene TRBV3-2) and TRBJ2-3, with D unresolved. Deletions cut 4 bases from V and 6 bases from J, with 14 bases between. This CDR3 has 14 residues. Germline V CDR1 and CDR2: LGHDT, YNNKEL (reference sequence). The CDR3, as DNA: TGTGCCAGCAGCCTTGTATTAGCTCGGGATACGCAGTATTTT. As protein: CASSLVLARDTQYF.

CDR3 DNA sequence: TGTGCCAGCCTAGCCCATTTTCGAGCCATATATTTT. Translation gives CASLAHFRAIYF. This chain connects TRBV12-3 or TRBV12-4 to TRBJ1-3; D gene unclear. V shed 8 bases and J shed 11 bases, with 16 bases lying between them. This CDR3 contains 12 residues.

The chain combines TRBV2 with TRBJ2-3; 7 nucleotides align to TRBD2. Trimming cost V 9 bases and J 1 base; bases outside gene matches: 16. The CDR3 length is 17 residues. CDR1 and CDR2 from the germline V gene are SNHLY and FYNNEI. The CDR3 nucleotides are TGTGCCAGTGGAGGGAGACTAGCTGAGGCCCGCACAGATACGCAGTATTTT. Translated: CASGGRLAEARTDTQYF.

This chain joins TRBV5-1 and TRBJ2-6; TRBD1 might be the D (5 bases). The CDR3 is 14 residues long. Germline V gives CDR1 SGHRS, CDR2 YFSETQ. Deletions cut 5 bases from V and 4 bases from J, with 10 bases between. CDR3 nucleotide sequence: TGCGCCAGCAGAGGGGCGGAGGGGGCCAACGTCCTGACTTTC. Its translation is CASRGAEGANVLTF.

V usage is TRBV2 and J usage is TRBJ2-5, with TRBD1 identical over 9 bases. After removal of 5 bases from V and 6 bases from J, the junction contained 4 bases not matched to a gene. Germline V lookup: CDR1 SNHLY, CDR2 FYNNEI. The CDR3 spans 13 residues. The CDR3 is CASSPGQGQTQYF. Here the CDR3 DNA reads TGTGCCAGCAGTCCGGGACAGGGTCAGACCCAGTACTTC.

The chain uses TRBV4-2 and TRBJ2-7, with D tentatively TRBD1 (6 bases). CDR3 length: 15 amino acids. From germline, CDR1 is LGHNA and CDR2 YNFKEQ. The germline V and J ends were trimmed by 4 bases and 1 base, with 14 bases remaining between them. CDR3 nucleotide sequence: TGTGCCAGCAGCCGGGGTACCACAGGGTCCTACGAGCAGTACTTC. It encodes CASSRGTTGSYEQYF.

This clone has a handful of counts. The rearrangement uses TRBV19 and TRBJ2-7; tentative D call: TRBD2 (6 bases). V dropped 2 bases and J dropped 0 bases, with 11 bases sitting between them. This CDR3 region has 15 residues. Looked up from germline, CDR1 is LNHDA and CDR2 is SQIVND (reference sequence). As DNA, the CDR3 is TGTGCCAGTAGTATATACCGGGGGAGCTCCTACGAGCAGTACTTC. Translated, it gives CASSIYRGSSYEQYF.

This clone was found once. The identical CDR3 is also encoded by other nucleotide sequences in the sample. The rearrangement joins TRBV28 to TRBJ1-6; D gene unclear. The CDR3 is made up of 14 amino acids. Trimming shortened V by 3 bases and J by 2 bases, and 5 bases separated the two germline ends. Germline assignment: CDR1 MDHEN and CDR2 SYDVKM. CDR3 DNA sequence: TGTGCCAGCAGTTTGAGGGCCTATAATTCACCCCTCCACTTT. Translation: CASSLRAYNSPLHF.